Here is one T cell receptor beta chain with its context. The sample originates from a study of Ad26.COV2.S vaccination and SARS-CoV-2 variants. Treatment given: some 19 received Ad26.COV2.S at low or high dose, single or two shots; about five received placebo; per-sample allocation not given. Specimens were obtained on day 63 following the first vaccine or placebo injection. Sequencing was performed with immunoSEQ multiplex PCR; in TCRdb, only in-frame clones are kept and a portion is missing. This sample has about 480,000 clones; approximately 88% occur once, and the top ten carry roughly 13%. This specimen consisted of peripheral blood, obtained in a trial of Ad26.COV2.S vaccine versus placebo. The clonotype was recovered from a person between 18 and 65 years old who received the Ad26.COV2.S COVID-19 vaccine or a placebo.

The CDR3 bases are TGTGCCAGCAATACTGCAAACGACAATCAGCCCCAGCATTTT. It is translated as CASNTANDNQPQHF. The gene calls are TRBV28 and TRBJ1-5; D call uncertain. This CDR3 is built from 14 residues. Trimming took off 7 bases at V and 3 bases at J, with 13 bases between the two ends. Germline V gene data show CDR1 as MDHEN and CDR2 as SYDVKM.